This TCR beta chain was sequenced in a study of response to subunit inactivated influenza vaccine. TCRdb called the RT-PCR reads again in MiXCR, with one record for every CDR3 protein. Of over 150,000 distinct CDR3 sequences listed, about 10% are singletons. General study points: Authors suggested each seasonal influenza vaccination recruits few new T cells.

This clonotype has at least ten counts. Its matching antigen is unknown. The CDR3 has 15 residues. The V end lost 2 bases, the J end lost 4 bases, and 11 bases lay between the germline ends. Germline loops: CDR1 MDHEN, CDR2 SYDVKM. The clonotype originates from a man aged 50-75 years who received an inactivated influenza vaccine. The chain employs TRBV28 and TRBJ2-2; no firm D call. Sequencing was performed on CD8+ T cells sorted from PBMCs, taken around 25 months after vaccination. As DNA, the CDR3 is TGTGCCAGCAGTTTAGTAACAGACCTCACCGGGGAGCTGTTTTTT. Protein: CASSLVTDLTGELFF. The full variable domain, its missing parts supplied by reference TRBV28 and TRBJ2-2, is DVKVTQSSRYLVKRTGEKVFLECVQDMDHENMFWYRQDPGLGLRLIYFSYDVKMKEKGDIPEGYSVSREKKERFSLILESASTNQTSMYLCASSLVTDLTGELFFGEGSRLTVL.